The 16 T cell receptor beta chains below all came from one sample that was sequenced in a study of cytomegalovirus exposure and HLA in healthy donors. PCR amplification relied on 60 Vbeta primers (plus 13 Jbeta primers). The assay was immunoSEQ multiplex PCR, and TCRdb's table has in-frame clones only and misses some. Of approximately 130,000 clones in the sample, over 75% were seen once. The material sequenced was PBMCs. These receptors originate from a man between 45 and 60 years old in good health and CMV-seronegative.

The chain uses TRBV5-6 and TRBJ2-5, with no clear D. The germline V and J ends were trimmed by 2 bases and 4 bases, with 15 bases remaining between them. The germline V gene has CDR1 SGHDT and CDR2 YYEEEE. This CDR3 is built from 15 residues. DNA for the CDR3: TGTGCCAGCAGCTTAGTTCACATCAGAGGAGAGACCCAGTACTTC. Residues: CASSLVHIRGETQYF.

The chain is built from TRBV19 and TRBJ2-6; 10 nucleotides match TRBD1. The CDR3 consists of 17 residues. V dropped 4 bases and J dropped 0; count of bases not matched to a gene: 3. From germline, CDR1 is LNHDA and CDR2 SQIVND (reference sequence). CDR3 protein: CASSTGQGYSGANVLTF. In DNA form, the CDR3 reads TGTGCCAGTAGTACGGGACAGGGGTACTCTGGGGCCAACGTCCTGACTTTC.

This rearrangement joins TRBV27 to TRBJ2-1; D not resolved. This CDR3 region has 13 residues. Trimming removed 8 bases at V and 6 bases at J, with 14 bases between. Germline CDR1 and CDR2: MNHEY and SMNVEV (reference sequence). CDR3 nucleotide sequence: TGTGCCAGCCGTAACCGGCGGATCAATGAGCAGTTCTTC. It encodes CASRNRRINEQFF.

The chain has TRBV10-2 and TRBJ1-2, with D perhaps matching TRBD1 (6 bases). CDR3 length: 14 amino acids. Trimming left V 4 bases short and J 4 bases short, with 13 bases between. Germline lookup yields CDR1 WSHSY and CDR2 SAAADI. CDR3 DNA: TGCGCCAGCAGTGGGACAGCCTCCTCCTATGGCTACACCTTC. Encoded protein: CASSGTASSYGYTF.

CDR3 DNA: TGTGCCAGCAGTGAACCAGGGGGGAACACTGAAGCTTTCTTT. Protein sequence: CASSEPGGNTEAFF. This rearrangement joins TRBV25-1 to TRBJ1-1; 7 nucleotides match TRBD1. There are 14 residues in the CDR3. Germline V gene data show CDR1 as MGHDK and CDR2 as SYGVNS. The V gene end was trimmed by 2 bases and the J gene end by 1 base; junction bases not matched to a gene: 1.

The chain is built from TRBV15 and TRBJ2-2, with TRBD1 identical over 10 bases. The CDR3 runs to 15 residues. The germline V gene encodes CDR1 LNHNV and CDR2 YYDKDF (reference sequence). J lost 6 bases, V lost 1 base, and 2 bases had no gene match. CDR3 nucleotide sequence: TGTGCCACCAGCAGAGGGGGGACAGGGGCCGGGGAGCTGTTTTTT. Translation gives CATSRGGTGAGELFF.

This clone has just a few counts. This chain connects TRBV2 to TRBJ1-2; no clear D gene. V gave up 7 bases and J gave up 6 bases, with 12 bases separating them. Germline V gene lookup returns CDR1 SNHLY and CDR2 FYNNEI. This CDR3 has 12 residues. This CDR3 reads CASTEVRDGYTF. The CDR3 nucleotides are TGTGCCAGCACTGAGGTACGAGATGGCTACACCTTC.

This chain uses TRBV28 with TRBJ1-5, with D unresolved. Between the trimmed V and J ends, which lost 5 bases and 1 base, there was a span of 12 bases. Germline V gene lookup returns CDR1 MDHEN and CDR2 SYDVKM. This CDR3 comprises 15 residues. CDR3 bases: TGTGCCAGCAGTCGTGTTCCTGGCAGCAATCAGCCCCAGCATTTT. It codes for CASSRVPGSNQPQHF.

V is TRBV7-2 and J is TRBJ2-5, with 9 positions matching TRBD1. J lost 2 bases, V lost 5 bases, and 9 bases had no gene match. The CDR3 sequence is 16 residues long. Germline loops: CDR1 SGHTA, CDR2 FQGNSA. This chain's CDR3 is CASSQGDRASQETQYF. The CDR3 nucleotides are TGTGCCAGCAGCCAAGGGGACAGGGCTTCACAAGAGACCCAGTACTTC.

The gene calls are TRBV4-1 and TRBJ1-3; D remains unclear. The germline gives CDR1 MGHRA, CDR2 YSYEKL. V was pared by 4 bases and J by 0 bases, with 19 bases between. CDR3 length equals 18 residues. CDR3 sequence: CASSPGVLTRSSGNTIYF. The DNA for the CDR3 is TGCGCCAGCAGCCCGGGTGTATTGACCCGGTCCTCTGGAAACACCATATATTTT.

J is TRBJ2-7 and V is TRBV27; 7 nucleotides match TRBD1. The CDR3 consists of 14 residues. V gave up 6 bases and J gave up 2 bases; unmatched junction bases: 7. CDR1 is MNHEY and CDR2 is SMNVEV in the germline V gene (reference sequence). DNA for the CDR3: TGTGCCAGCAGAAGGGGGCAGGGCCCCTACGAGCAGTACTTC. As protein: CASRRGQGPYEQYF.

This clone turned up a few times. The chain links TRBV27 to TRBJ2-5; D gene uncertain. The germline V gene has CDR1 MNHEY and CDR2 SMNVEV (reference sequence). V gave up 2 bases and J gave up 4 bases, with 8 bases separating them. The CDR3 has 13 residues. The CDR3 loop is CASSLRRRETQYF. CDR3 in DNA: TGTGCCAGCAGTTTACGGCGGAGAGAGACCCAGTACTTC.

The V call is TRBV10-2, the J call TRBJ2-7; possible D gene TRBD1, 6 bases. Per the germline V gene, CDR1 is WSHSY and CDR2 is SAAADI. There are 15 residues in the CDR3. Deletions cut 8 bases from V and 1 base from J, with 18 bases between. This chain's CDR3 is CASGKGDRTSYEQYF. The CDR3 region has the DNA TGCGCCAGCGGAAAGGGGGACCGAACTTCCTACGAGCAGTACTTC.

This clone has a handful of counts. The chain carries TRBV9 and TRBJ2-7; 7 positions agree with TRBD2. V shed 0 bases, J shed 4 bases, and the junction held 4 bases outside the gene matches. Germline V gene lookup returns CDR1 SGDLS and CDR2 YYNGEE. The length of the CDR3 is 14 residues. The CDR3 here is CASSVEGGSYEQYF. The DNA of the CDR3 is TGTGCCAGCAGCGTAGAAGGCGGGAGTTACGAGCAGTACTTC.

The chain recombines TRBV19 with TRBJ1-5; maybe TRBD1 (6 bases). From germline, CDR1 is LNHDA and CDR2 SQIVND (reference sequence). V lost 5 bases to trimming and J lost 7 bases, with 12 bases between them. The CDR3 totals 13 residues. The CDR3 region is CASSGDTEQPQHF. For the CDR3, the DNA is TGTGCCAGTAGTGGGGACACGGAACAGCCCCAGCATTTT.

The chain employs TRBV4-1 and TRBJ2-1; no clear D. This CDR3 is 13 amino acids long. Trimming took off 0 bases at V and 7 bases at J, with 7 bases between the two ends. Germline V gene data show CDR1 as MGHRA and CDR2 as YSYEKL. CDR3: CASSQDPSNEQFF. CDR3 DNA sequence: TGCGCCAGCAGCCAAGATCCCTCGAATGAGCAGTTCTTC.